This T cell receptor beta chain came from a study of control samples from healthy donors and cancer patients. Method: immunoSEQ multiplex PCR; TCRdb's copy keeps in-frame clones and lacks some. This sample carries about 98,000 clones, around 82% of them seen once, and the ten largest clones take roughly 2%. The J segment lost 0 bases and the V segment lost 5 bases, leaving 16 bases of the junction unmatched. The CDR3 consists of 19 residues. Germline values: CDR1 MNHNY, CDR2 SVGAGI (reference sequence). The sample was blood. This receptor was obtained from a man in his fifties or sixties in good health. This chain connects TRBV6-6 to TRBJ1-5; 7 bases line up with TRBD1. CDR3 loop: CASSPWGGGTVYSNQPQHF. CDR3 in DNA: TGTGCCAGCAGTCCTTGGGGAGGGGGGACAGTTTATAGCAATCAGCCCCAGCATTTT.